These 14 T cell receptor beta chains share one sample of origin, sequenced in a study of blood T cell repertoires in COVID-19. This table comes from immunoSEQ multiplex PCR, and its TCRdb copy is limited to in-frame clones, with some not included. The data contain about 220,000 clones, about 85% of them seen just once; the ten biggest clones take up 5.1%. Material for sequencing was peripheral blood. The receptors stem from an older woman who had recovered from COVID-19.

The CDR3 DNA reads TGCGCCAGCGGGTGGACAGGGAACACCGGGGAGCTGTTTTTT. Amino acids: CASGWTGNTGELFF. The chain employs TRBV5-1 and TRBJ2-2; TRBD1 agrees at 7 bases. Trimming at V came to 7 bases and at J to 1 base, leaving 4 bases not matched to a gene. CDR3 length equals 14 residues. Germline CDR1 is SGHRS and CDR2 is YFSETQ.

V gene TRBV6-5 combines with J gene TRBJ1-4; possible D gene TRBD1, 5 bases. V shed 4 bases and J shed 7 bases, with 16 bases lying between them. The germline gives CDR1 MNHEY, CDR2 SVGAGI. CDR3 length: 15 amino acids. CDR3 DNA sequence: TGTGCCAGCAGTTCATTGGGGGGATTGGGTGAAAAACTGTTTTTT. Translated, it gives CASSSLGGLGEKLFF.

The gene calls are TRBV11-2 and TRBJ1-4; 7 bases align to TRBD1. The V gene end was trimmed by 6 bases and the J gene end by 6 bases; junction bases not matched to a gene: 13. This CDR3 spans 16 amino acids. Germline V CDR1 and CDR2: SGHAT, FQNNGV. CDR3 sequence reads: CASSPLLRQGDEKLFF. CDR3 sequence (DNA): TGTGCCAGCAGTCCTCTGTTGCGTCAGGGGGATGAAAAACTGTTTTTT.

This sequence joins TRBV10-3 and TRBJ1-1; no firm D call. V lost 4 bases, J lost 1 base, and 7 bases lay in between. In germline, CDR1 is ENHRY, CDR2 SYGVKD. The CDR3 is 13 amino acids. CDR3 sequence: CAISVVENTEAFF. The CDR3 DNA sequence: TGTGCCATCAGTGTAGTAGAGAACACTGAAGCTTTCTTT.

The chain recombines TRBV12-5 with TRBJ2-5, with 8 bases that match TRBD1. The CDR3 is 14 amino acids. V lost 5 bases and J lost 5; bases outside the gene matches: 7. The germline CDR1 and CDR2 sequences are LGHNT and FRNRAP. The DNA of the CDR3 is TGTGCTAGTGGTCTGGACAGGGAATCTGAGACCCAGTACTTC. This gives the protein CASGLDRESETQYF.

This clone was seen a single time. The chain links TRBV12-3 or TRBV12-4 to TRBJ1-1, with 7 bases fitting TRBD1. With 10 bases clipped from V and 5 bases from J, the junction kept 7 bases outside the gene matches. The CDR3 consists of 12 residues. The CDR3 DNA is TGTGCCACCAAAACAGGGGCGACTGAAGCTTTCTTT. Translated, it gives CATKTGATEAFF.

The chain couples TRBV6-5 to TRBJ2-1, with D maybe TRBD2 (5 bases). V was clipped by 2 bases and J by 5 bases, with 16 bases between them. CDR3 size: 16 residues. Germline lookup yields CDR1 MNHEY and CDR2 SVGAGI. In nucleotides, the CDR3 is TGTGCCAGCAGTTACGCCCCCTCGGGGTTAGACAATGAGCAGTTCTTC. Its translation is CASSYAPSGLDNEQFF.

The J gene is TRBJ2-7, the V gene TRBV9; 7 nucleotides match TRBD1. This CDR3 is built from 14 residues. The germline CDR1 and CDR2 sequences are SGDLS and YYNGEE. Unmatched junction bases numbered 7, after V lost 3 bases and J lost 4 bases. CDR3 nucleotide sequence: TGTGCCAGCAGCGCAGTGGGGACAGCTTACGAGCAGTACTTC. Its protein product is CASSAVGTAYEQYF.

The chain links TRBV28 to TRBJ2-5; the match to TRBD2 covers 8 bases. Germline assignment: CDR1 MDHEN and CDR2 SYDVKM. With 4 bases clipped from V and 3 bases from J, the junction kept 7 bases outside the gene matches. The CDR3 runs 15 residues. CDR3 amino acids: CASSSPGTSKETQYF. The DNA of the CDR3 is TGTGCCAGCAGTTCCCCCGGGACTAGTAAAGAGACCCAGTACTTC.

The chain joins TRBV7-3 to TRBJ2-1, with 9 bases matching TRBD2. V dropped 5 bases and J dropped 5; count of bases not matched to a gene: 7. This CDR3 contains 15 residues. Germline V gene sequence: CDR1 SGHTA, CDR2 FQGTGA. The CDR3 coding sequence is TGTGCCAGCAGCGGATCTAGCGGGGCCCACAATGAGCAGTTCTTC. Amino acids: CASSGSSGAHNEQFF.

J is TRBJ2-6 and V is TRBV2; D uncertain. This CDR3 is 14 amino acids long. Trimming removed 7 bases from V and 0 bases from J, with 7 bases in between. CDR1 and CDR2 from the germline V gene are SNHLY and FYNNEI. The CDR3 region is CASKLDSGANVLTF. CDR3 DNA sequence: TGTGCCAGCAAACTTGACTCTGGGGCCAACGTCCTGACTTTC. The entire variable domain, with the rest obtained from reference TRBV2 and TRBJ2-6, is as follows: EPEVTQTPSHQVTQMGQEVILRCVPISNHLYFYWYRQILGQKVEFLVSFYNNEISEKSEIFDDQFSVERPDGSNFTLKIRSTKLEDSAMYFCASKLDSGANVLTFGAGSRLTVL.

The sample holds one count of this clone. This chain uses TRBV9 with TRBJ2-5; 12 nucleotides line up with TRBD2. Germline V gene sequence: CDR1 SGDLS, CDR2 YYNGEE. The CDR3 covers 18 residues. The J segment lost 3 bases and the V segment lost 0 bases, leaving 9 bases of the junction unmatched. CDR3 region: CASSVGTSGEGEEETQYF. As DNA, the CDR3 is TGTGCCAGCAGCGTAGGGACTAGCGGGGAAGGTGAGGAAGAGACCCAGTACTTC.

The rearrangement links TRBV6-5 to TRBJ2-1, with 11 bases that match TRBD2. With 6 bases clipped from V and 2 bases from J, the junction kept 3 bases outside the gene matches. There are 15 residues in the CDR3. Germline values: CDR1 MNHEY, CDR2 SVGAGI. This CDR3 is CASSSGLAAYNEQFF. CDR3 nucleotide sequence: TGTGCCAGCAGCTCGGGACTAGCGGCCTACAATGAGCAGTTCTTC.

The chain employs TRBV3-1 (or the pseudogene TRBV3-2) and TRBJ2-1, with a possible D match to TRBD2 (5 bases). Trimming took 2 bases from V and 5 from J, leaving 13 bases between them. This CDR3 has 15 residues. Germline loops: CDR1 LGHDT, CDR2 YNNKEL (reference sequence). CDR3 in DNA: TGTGCCAGCAGCCAACCCGGGGTGGGTCACAATGAGCAGTTCTTC. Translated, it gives CASSQPGVGHNEQFF.